What follows describes a single T cell receptor beta chain. Compared with germline, one end of the junction differs, possibly owing to a read error. Here immunoSEQ multiplex PCR was the method, and the copy in TCRdb shows in-frame clones only, minus some. This table holds roughly 200,000 clones, 75% to 85% found once. Seattle patients were enrolled during active infection and followed longitudinally. This record belongs to a study of blood T cell repertoires in COVID-19. The CDR3 has 12 residues. From germline, CDR1 is KGHDR and CDR2 SFDVKD. J is TRBJ2-5 and V is TRBV24-1, with TRBD1 matching 8 bases. The TCR was taken from a woman aged 40-49 years with COVID-19, enrolled during active disease. Sequenced sample: peripheral blood. CDR3 sequence reads: CATSDRGETQYF. CDR3 DNA sequence: TGTGCCACAAGTGACAGGGGAGAGACCCAGTACTTC.